Shown below are 3 T cell receptor beta chains from a single sample sequenced in a study of CD8 T cells in ankylosing spondylitis (TCRdb year 2017). Overall results and qualifications from the work: A TCR beta motif made up of 7 to 9 highly homologous amino acid variants appeared to be characteristic of blood from ankylosing spondylitis patients.

No antigens are known for them. Receptor amplification or capture employed 5' RACE. These reads were obtained on an Illumina HiSeq 2500. TCRdb reprocessed the public reads (quality trimming at Q25 with fastp, clone calling with MiXCR) and kept in-frame beta chains. Entries that share a CDR3 protein sequence are merged under the most common genes and DNA. For this sample the table gives hundreds of thousands of distinct CDR3 sequences, of which 25% to 30% were detected only once. Of the sample, 0.89% is held by the ten largest clones. The specimen sequenced was blood, either unsorted or a sorted T cell fraction (not recorded which). The receptors were sampled from a male donor with ankylosing spondylitis.

This clonotype showed up just a few times. The chain recombines TRBV29-1 with TRBJ1-1; D remains unclear. The V and J ends lost 6 bases and 11 bases respectively, with 16 bases between them. Germline assignment: CDR1 SQVTM and CDR2 ANQGSEA. The CDR3 spans 11 residues. The CDR3 sequence is CSVKDGPRAFF. In nucleotides, the CDR3 is TGCAGCGTGAAAGACGGGCCGCGCGCTTTCTTT.

This clonotype was counted only a few times. V gene TRBV27 combines with J gene TRBJ1-1; D possibly corresponds to TRBD1 (5 bases). CDR1 is MNHEY and CDR2 is SMNVEV in the germline V gene (reference sequence). The CDR3 is 15 amino acids. V lost 4 bases to trimming and J lost 4 bases, with 16 bases between them. The CDR3 bases are TGTGCCAGCAGTTCCCTGCTTCGCGGGGGCACTGAAGCTTTCTTT. Encoded protein: CASSSLLRGGTEAFF.

This clonotype has just a few counts. The genes are TRBV20-1 and TRBJ1-1; 9 bases agree with TRBD1. Germline assignment: CDR1 DFQATT and CDR2 SNEGSKA (reference sequence). The J segment lost 3 bases and the V segment lost 0 bases, leaving 5 bases of the junction unmatched. The CDR3 extends over 15 amino acids. The CDR3: CSARDWDREDTEAFF. CDR3 coding DNA: TGCAGTGCTAGAGATTGGGACAGGGAGGACACTGAAGCTTTCTTT.